This T cell receptor (beta chain) originates from a study of shared clonotypes between healthy human individuals. Comments on this clone: What it recognizes is unknown.

In the original processing: There were no quality scores in the junction-only immunoSEQ sequences, so filtering differed. The protocol was immunoSEQ multiplex PCR, while the TCRdb copy is restricted to in-frame clones and leaves out a portion. V, J and clone size are those of that table, while D and trimming were read from the DNA. The sample yields a few million clones, just over 90% seen once. V lost 5 bases and J lost 9, with 13 bases in between. The germline gives CDR1 KGHSH, CDR2 LQKENI. The CDR3 covers 12 residues. Study-level findings and limits: Rarefaction curves obtained for sorted subsets showed sequencing incomplete despite large depth.

Sequencing was carried out using naive CD4+ T cells sorted from blood. Subset noted: CD45RA+ positively selected. The chain combines TRBV18 with TRBJ2-5; D is perhaps TRBD1 or TRBD2 (5 bases each). This sequence originates from a man aged 18 to 30 in good health. In DNA form, the CDR3 reads TGTGCCAGCTCAAGCAGTGGGGACGCCCAGTACTTC. Its translation is CASSSSGDAQYF.